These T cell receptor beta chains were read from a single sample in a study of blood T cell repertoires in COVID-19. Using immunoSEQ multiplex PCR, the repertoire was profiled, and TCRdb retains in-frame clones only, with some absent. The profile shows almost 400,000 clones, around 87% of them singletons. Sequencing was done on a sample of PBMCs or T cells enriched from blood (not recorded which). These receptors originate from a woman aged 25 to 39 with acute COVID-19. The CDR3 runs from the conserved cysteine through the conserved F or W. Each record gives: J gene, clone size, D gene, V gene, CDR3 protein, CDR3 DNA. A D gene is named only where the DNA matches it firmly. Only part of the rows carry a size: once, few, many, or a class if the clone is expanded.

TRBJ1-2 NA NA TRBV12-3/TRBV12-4 CASSLRGDYGYTF TGTGCCAGCAGTTTACGGGGGGACTATGGCTACACCTTC
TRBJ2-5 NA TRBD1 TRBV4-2 CASSQVGGTGAQETQYF TGTGCCAGCAGCCAAGTGGGCGGGACAGGGGCTCAAGAGACCCAGTACTTC
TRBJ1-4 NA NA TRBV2 CASRGNARGNEKLFF TGTGCCAGCAGGGGAAACGCGAGGGGGAATGAAAAACTGTTTTTT
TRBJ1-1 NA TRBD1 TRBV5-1 CASSAQGGNTEAFF TGCGCCAGCAGCGCGCAGGGGGGGAACACTGAAGCTTTCTTT
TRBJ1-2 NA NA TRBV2 CASKAGAVNYGYTF TGTGCCAGCAAAGCGGGAGCCGTAAACTATGGCTACACCTTC
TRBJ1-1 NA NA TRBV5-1 CASSLYTNTEAFF TGCGCCAGCAGCTTGTACACGAACACTGAAGCTTTCTTT
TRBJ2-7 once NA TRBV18 CASSLDSYEQYF TGTGCCAGCTCACTCGACAGCTACGAGCAGTACTTC
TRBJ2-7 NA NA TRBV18 CASSHGRGSYEQYF TGTGCCAGCTCACACGGCAGGGGTTCCTACGAGCAGTACTTC
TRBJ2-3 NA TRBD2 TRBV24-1 CATSALTSGESTDTQYF TGTGCCACCAGTGCCCTAACTAGCGGGGAGAGCACAGATACGCAGTATTTT
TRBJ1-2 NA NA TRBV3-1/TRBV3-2 CASSRGRDNYGYTF TGTGCCAGCAGCCGGGGCAGGGATAACTATGGCTACACCTTC
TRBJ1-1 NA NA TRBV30 CAWSVSLLNTEAFF TGTGCCTGGAGTGTGAGTCTGTTGAACACTGAAGCTTTCTTT
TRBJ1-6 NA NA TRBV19 CASSRPGSGSPLHF TGTGCCAGTAGTAGGCCGGGCAGCGGTTCACCCCTCCACTTT
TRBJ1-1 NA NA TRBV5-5 CASSLGVNTEAFF TGTGCCAGCAGCTTGGGAGTGAACACTGAAGCTTTCTTT
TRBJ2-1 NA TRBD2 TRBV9 CASSSSRITSGGNNEQFF TGTGCCAGCAGCTCCTCACGGATCACTAGCGGGGGGAACAATGAGCAGTTCTTC
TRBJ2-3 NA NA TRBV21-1 CASSKAGGPDTQYF TGTGCCAGCAGCAAAGCGGGGGGGCCAGATACGCAGTATTTT
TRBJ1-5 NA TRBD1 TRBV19 CASSARQGRADQPQHF TGTGCCAGTAGTGCCCGACAGGGAAGGGCTGATCAGCCCCAGCATTTT
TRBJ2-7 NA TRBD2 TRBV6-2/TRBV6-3 CASSRGGPEREQYF TGTGCCAGCAGTCGGGGGGGCCCCGAACGCGAGCAGTACTTC
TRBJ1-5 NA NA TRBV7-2 CASSFSSSSNQPQHF TGTGCCAGCAGCTTCTCTTCTTCGAGCAATCAGCCCCAGCATTTT
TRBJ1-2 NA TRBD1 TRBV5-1 CASSPDRERGYTF TGCGCCAGCAGCCCTGACAGGGAGCGAGGCTACACCTTC
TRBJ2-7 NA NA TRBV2 CASNRDNYEQYF TGTGCCAGCAACAGGGATAACTACGAGCAGTACTTC
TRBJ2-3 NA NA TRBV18 CASSLTGSLTDTQYF TGTGCCAGCTCACTAACCGGGTCCCTCACAGATACGCAGTATTTT
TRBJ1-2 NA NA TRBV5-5 CASSLGTARDGYTF TGTGCCAGCAGCTTGGGCACGGCCAGGGATGGCTACACCTTC
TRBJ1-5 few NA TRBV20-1 CSASPRGSNQPQHF TGCAGTGCTAGTCCCAGGGGAAGCAATCAGCCCCAGCATTTT
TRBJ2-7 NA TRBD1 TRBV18 CASSQDRDEQYF TGTGCCAGCTCTCAAGACAGGGACGAGCAGTACTTC
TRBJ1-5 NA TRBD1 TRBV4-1 CASSQEDRDGQPQHF TGCGCCAGCAGCCAGGAAGACAGGGACGGTCAGCCCCAGCATTTT
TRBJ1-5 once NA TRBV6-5 CASMRDSNQPQHF TGTGCCAGCATGAGGGATAGCAATCAGCCCCAGCATTTT
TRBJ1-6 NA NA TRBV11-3 CASSSRTEGPLNNSPLHF TGTGCCAGCAGCTCACGGACAGAAGGCCCACTTAATAATTCACCCCTCCACTTT
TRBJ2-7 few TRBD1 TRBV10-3 CAIKVGTVGGEQYF TGTGCCATCAAGGTCGGGACAGTTGGGGGCGAGCAGTACTTC
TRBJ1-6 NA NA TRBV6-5 CASRGPTISPLHF TGTGCCAGCAGGGGCCCCACGATTTCACCCCTCCACTTT
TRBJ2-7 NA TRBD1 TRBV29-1 CSVSGQGPYEQYF TGCAGCGTTTCCGGACAGGGTCCCTACGAGCAGTACTTC
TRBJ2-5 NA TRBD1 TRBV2 CASSGTGSRETQYF TGTGCCAGCAGTGGGACAGGGTCCCGGGAGACCCAGTACTTC
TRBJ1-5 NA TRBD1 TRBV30 CAWSLGQGGNQPQHF TGTGCCTGGAGCCTGGGACAGGGTGGCAATCAGCCCCAGCATTTT
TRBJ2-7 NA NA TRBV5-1 CASSPQGGGAYEQYF TGCGCCAGCAGCCCTCAGGGAGGGGGGGCCTACGAGCAGTACTTC
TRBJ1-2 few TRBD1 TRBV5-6 CASSGRTGQNILYGYTF TGTGCCAGCAGCGGTCGGACAGGGCAAAATATCCTCTATGGCTACACCTTC
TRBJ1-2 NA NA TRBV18 CASSPSRGDYGYTF TGTGCCAGCTCACCATCAAGGGGTGACTATGGCTACACCTTC
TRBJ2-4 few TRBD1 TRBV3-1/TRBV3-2 CASSRRQGLAKNIQYF TGTGCCAGCAGCCGCCGACAGGGGTTAGCCAAAAACATTCAGTACTTC
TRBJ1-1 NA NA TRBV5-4 CASSYAIDGSTEAFF TGTGCCAGCAGCTACGCTATCGACGGGAGCACTGAAGCTTTCTTT
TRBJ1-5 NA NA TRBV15 CATSRGGGAQPQHF TGTGCCACCAGCAGAGGTGGTGGGGCACAGCCCCAGCATTTT
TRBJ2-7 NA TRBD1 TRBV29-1 CSVEVAGGVYEQYF TGCAGCGTTGAAGTGGCAGGGGGTGTTTACGAGCAGTACTTC
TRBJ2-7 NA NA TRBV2 CASSPTGAGLAYEQYF TGTGCCAGCAGTCCAACAGGGGCGGGGCTAGCCTACGAGCAGTACTTC
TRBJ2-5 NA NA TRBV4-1 CASSQEFGLPGKETQYF TGCGCCAGCAGCCAAGAGTTTGGACTACCAGGAAAAGAGACCCAGTACTTC
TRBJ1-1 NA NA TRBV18 CASSPPRVGDNTEAFF TGTGCCAGCTCACCACCCAGGGTAGGGGATAACACTGAAGCTTTCTTT
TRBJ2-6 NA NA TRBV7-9 CASTHTPQGTNVLTF TGTGCCAGCACCCACACCCCACAGGGCACCAACGTCCTGACTTTC
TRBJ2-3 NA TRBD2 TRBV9 CASRKTSTGTDTQYF TGTGCCAGCAGGAAGACTAGCACTGGCACAGATACGCAGTATTTT
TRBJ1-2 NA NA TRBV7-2 CASSLGRARDGYTF TGTGCCAGCAGCTTAGGGAGGGCCCGGGATGGCTACACCTTC
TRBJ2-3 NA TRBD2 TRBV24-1 CATSDWGLAGGPSTDTQYF TGTGCCACCAGTGATTGGGGGTTAGCGGGGGGGCCAAGTACAGATACGCAGTATTTT
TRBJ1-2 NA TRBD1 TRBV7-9 CASSSGPGQPLEGYGYTF TGTGCCAGCAGCTCCGGACCGGGACAGCCCCTAGAAGGCTATGGCTACACCTTC
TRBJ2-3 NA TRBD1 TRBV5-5 CASSLVRTGTPDTQYF TGTGCCAGCAGCTTGGTGCGGACAGGGACCCCAGATACGCAGTATTTT
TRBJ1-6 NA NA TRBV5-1 CASSQGQASPLHF TGCGCCAGCAGTCAGGGCCAAGCTTCACCCCTCCACTTT
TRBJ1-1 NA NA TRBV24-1 CATSDSGRGVTEAFF TGTGCCACCAGTGATTCAGGCAGGGGAGTCACTGAAGCTTTCTTT
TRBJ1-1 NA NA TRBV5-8 CASSLVGSMNTEAFF TGTGCCAGCAGCTTGGTCGGGAGCATGAACACTGAAGCTTTCTTT